One and the same sample provided the 9 T cell receptor beta chains below, sequenced in a study of T-cell memory formation after mild COVID-19. Using its own MiXCR run on the 5' RACE reads, TCRdb lists one record per CDR3 protein. The sample has some 490,000 distinct CDR3 sequences, around a sixth seen once; the top ten hold around an eighth. Sequencing was carried out using PBMCs or a T cell subset sorted from them (not recorded which). All receptors come from an adult woman who had mild COVID-19 (a few samples of this study predate the infection). Cell type and time point are not known.

This clonotype was recorded a few times. The rearrangement joins TRBV12-3 or TRBV12-4 to TRBJ1-4; tentatively, D is TRBD1 (5 bases). The CDR3 loop spans 14 amino acids. Deletions cut 6 bases from V and 6 bases from J, with 14 bases between. The CDR3 loop reads CASRSQVGDEKLFF. The CDR3 nucleotides read TGTGCCAGCAGGTCACAGGTGGGGGATGAAAAACTGTTTTTT.

The chain joins TRBV20-1 to TRBJ2-7; D ambiguous. Trimming stripped 0 bases from V and 5 bases from J, with 14 bases between. This CDR3 has 14 amino acids. Germline V CDR1 and CDR2: DFQATT, SNEGSKA (reference sequence). The CDR3 sequence is CSARDWGFGDEQYF. CDR3 DNA: TGCAGTGCTAGAGATTGGGGTTTTGGAGACGAGCAGTACTTC.

This sequence joins TRBV27 and TRBJ2-7, with 8 bases identical to TRBD1. Germline V gene sequence: CDR1 MNHEY, CDR2 SMNVEV (reference sequence). The ends lost 9 bases at V and 2 bases at J; junction bases unmatched: 3. This CDR3 comprises 12 residues. CDR3 in amino acids: CASTGGAYEQYF. In DNA, the CDR3 is TGTGCCAGTACAGGGGGTGCCTACGAGCAGTACTTC.

This clonotype turned up a few times. V is TRBV15 and J is TRBJ1-4; D unresolved. Trimming stripped 8 bases from V and 3 bases from J, with 16 bases between. CDR3 size: 15 residues. The germline V gene encodes CDR1 LNHNV and CDR2 YYDKDF (reference sequence). The CDR3 loop is CATAGRARANEKLFF. CDR3 DNA: TGTGCCACCGCCGGACGGGCGCGTGCTAATGAAAAACTGTTTTTT.

CDR3 sequence reads: CSVHRQGMNTEAFF. The CDR3 region has the DNA TGCAGCGTTCATCGACAGGGGATGAACACTGAAGCTTTCTTT. J is TRBJ1-1 and V is TRBV29-1, with 8 bases that match TRBD1. The V segment lost 5 bases and the J segment 0 bases; nucleotides outside the gene matches: 5. The CDR3 runs 14 residues. Per germline, CDR1 SQVTM and CDR2 ANQGSEA.

The rearrangement links TRBV11-1 to TRBJ2-5; D unresolved. The CDR3 sequence is 11 residues long. CDR1 and CDR2 from the germline V gene are SGHAT and FQDESV (reference sequence). Trimming stripped 1 base from V and 10 bases from J, with 7 bases between. CDR3: CASSLGAIQYF. The CDR3 DNA reads as TGTGCCAGCAGCTTAGGGGCGATCCAGTACTTC.

This clonotype was detected only a few times. The rearrangement joins TRBV4-1 to TRBJ1-2; TRBD1 agrees at 11 bases. The CDR3 spans 15 residues. Germline V CDR1 and CDR2: MGHRA, YSYEKL. The J segment lost 4 bases and the V segment lost 4 bases, leaving 5 bases of the junction unmatched. CDR3 amino acids: CASSRKGQGAYGYTF. The CDR3 DNA reads TGCGCCAGCAGCCGAAAAGGACAGGGGGCCTATGGCTACACCTTC.

This clonotype was counted only a few times. The rearrangement uses TRBV6-2 or TRBV6-3 and TRBJ2-7; 9 positions agree with TRBD1. CDR3 size: 13 residues. The V segment lost 8 bases and the J segment 6 bases; nucleotides outside the gene matches: 8. Germline CDR1 reads MNHEY; CDR2 reads SVGEGT. The CDR3 bases are TGTGCCAGCCGGAATGGACAGGGGTTCGAGCAGTACTTC. Translated, it gives CASRNGQGFEQYF.

The chain couples TRBV7-2 to TRBJ2-7, with TRBD2 matching over 10 bases. V lost 2 bases and J lost 5; bases outside the gene matches: 3. From germline, CDR1 is SGHTA and CDR2 FQGNSA. The CDR3 runs to 14 residues. The CDR3 DNA follows: TGTGCCAGCAGCTTACTAGCGGGGGATCACGAGCAGTACTTC. It encodes CASSLLAGDHEQYF.